A single sample is the source of the 13 T cell receptor beta chains below, sequenced in a study of tumor-infiltrating lymphocytes in primary liver carcinoma. Reverse transcription of 500 to 650 ng total RNA with a constant-region primer produced TCR beta cDNA. Three nested multiplex PCR rounds, a slightly modified ARM-PCR method, built the TCR beta libraries. TRBV1-TRBV30 forward and Cbeta reverse primers drove the first two approximately 10-cycle rounds. Via MiXCR, TCRdb re-called the multiplex PCR reads, giving one row per CDR3 protein. The sample records about 60,000 distinct CDR3 sequences, about three quarters being singletons. Unsorted bulk tissue (roughly 20-34 mg) underwent RNA and DNA co-extraction. The material sequenced was liver tumor tissue from sampling region 4. Regarding subset: tumor region T4, right-lateral pole. The receptors were sampled from a man aged 40-49 years with primary liver carcinoma and hepatitis B virus infection.

Details on this clonotype: The junction differs from germline at one of its ends, possibly a read error. The genes are TRBV6-6 and TRBJ2-3; the match to TRBD2 covers 8 bases. From germline, CDR1 is MNHNY and CDR2 SVGAGI (reference sequence). This CDR3 comprises 22 residues. The CDR3 loop reads CTSSYPLTGGSGSRTSTDTQYF. CDR3 DNA sequence: TGTACCAGCAGTTACCCCCTCACTGGGGGCAGCGGGAGTAGAACTAGCACAGATACGCAGTATTTT.

This clonotype came up once. Given a much more abundant clone one base away, this may be a read error. The chain couples TRBV2 to TRBJ1-1; D unresolved. From germline, CDR1 is SNHLY and CDR2 FYNNEI. CDR3 length: 13 residues. Trimming removed 3 bases from V and 4 bases from J, with 9 bases in between. The DNA of the CDR3 is TGTGCCAGCAGTGAGAATGAGGTCACTGAAGCTTTCTTT. This sequence encodes CASSENEVTEAFF.

As concerns this clonotype: The CDR3 end shows no conserved phenylalanine or tryptophan, and so a read error is likely. The chain links TRBV29-1 to TRBJ1-1; D gene ambiguous. There are 13 residues in the CDR3. V shed 0 bases and J shed 1 base, with 6 bases lying between them. CDR1 is SQVTM, CDR2 ANQGSEA, per germline. CDR3 protein: CSVEEAGNTEAFL. The CDR3 region has the DNA TGCAGCGTTGAAGAGGCTGGGAACACTGAAGCTTTCTTA.

The V call is TRBV11-2, the J call TRBJ2-1; 11 bases match TRBD2. Germline V lookup: CDR1 SGHAT, CDR2 FQNNGV. V lost 8 bases and J lost 9; bases outside the gene matches: 15. This CDR3 contains 16 residues. The CDR3 region is CASGYPGTSGSSEQFF. The DNA of the CDR3 is TGTGCCAGCGGCTACCCCGGGACTAGCGGTAGCAGTGAGCAGTTCTTC.

This chain connects TRBV20-1 to TRBJ1-1; TRBD1 matches 7 bases. V was clipped by 1 base and J by 5 bases; unmatched bases: 10. The germline V gene encodes CDR1 DFQATT and CDR2 SNEGSKA (reference sequence). The CDR3 is made up of 15 amino acids. CDR3: CSARGGQRDTTEAFF. CDR3 nucleotides: TGCAGTGCTAGAGGGGGACAGAGGGATACAACTGAAGCTTTCTTT.

Concerning this clonotype itself: An end of the junction differs from the germline gene, which may be a read error. The chain links TRBV4-1 to TRBJ2-3; TRBD1 might be the D (5 bases). Germline-derived CDR1 and CDR2 are MGHRA and YSYEKL. The CDR3 is 15 amino acids. Here the CDR3 reads CASSLLGATDDTQYF. The CDR3 DNA follows: TGCGCCAGCAGCCTCCTTGGGGCTACCGATGATACGCAGTATTTC.

A note on this clonotype: Sequence at one end of the junction differs from germline and may be a read error. This chain links TRBV5-1 with TRBJ1-1, with D possibly TRBD1 on 5 matching bases. This CDR3 is 13 amino acids long. Germline CDR1 and CDR2: SGHRS and YFSETQ. CDR3 amino acids: CASSSQGDTEASF. The CDR3 DNA reads as TGCGCCAGCAGTTCCCAGGGAGACACTGAAGCTTCCTTT.

In the case of this clonotype: Just one base apart from a much larger clone, this may be a read error. It is likely a read error, because the conserved phenylalanine at the end of the CDR3 is missing. The limits of the CDR3 on the DNA are not certain, so only TCRdb's listed CDR3 is given. The chain is built from TRBV11-2 and TRBJ2-3; the table names TRBD1, a call not compared with the DNA. The germline CDR1 and CDR2 sequences are SGHAT and FQNNGV. The CDR3 has 17 residues if both end residues are counted. This CDR3 is CASSLDLGETSTDTQYL.

For this clonotype: The junction does not match germline at one end; this may be a read error. The J gene is TRBJ2-2, the V gene TRBV4-2; D might be TRBD1 (6 bases). Germline CDR1 is LGHNA and CDR2 is YNFKEQ. The CDR3 has 14 residues. CDR3 sequence: CARSTGSYSGELFF. CDR3 DNA: TGTGCCCGCAGCACAGGGAGTTACTCCGGGGAGCTGTTTTTT.

On this clonotype itself: A much larger clone sits a single nucleotide away, making a read error possible. This sequence joins TRBV5-5 and TRBJ2-1, with 11 positions matching TRBD2. Germline lookup yields CDR1 SGHKS and CDR2 YYEKEE (reference sequence). CDR3 length equals 16 residues. Losses at the gene ends were 3 bases for V and 9 bases for J; bases not matched to a gene: 11. The CDR3 region has the DNA TGTGCCAGCAGCTCCTTAGGGACTAGCGGCGGGAGTGAGCAGTTCTTC. Protein: CASSSLGTSGGSEQFF.

As to this clonotype: The final CDR3 position lacks the conserved phenylalanine or tryptophan, pointing to a likely read error. The chain employs TRBV4-1 and TRBJ2-4, with D unresolved. There are 16 residues in the CDR3. Looked up from germline, CDR1 is MGHRA and CDR2 is YSYEKL. CDR3 loop: CTSSRSVDGAKNIQYL. The CDR3 nucleotides are TGCACCAGCAGCCGAAGTGTTGATGGGGCCAAAAACATTCAGTACCTC.

Notes on this clonotype: This likely comes from a read error, as the CDR3 has no conserved phenylalanine or tryptophan at its end. No DNA is shown, since the ends of the CDR3 on it are uncertain; the CDR3 is the one TCRdb lists. This chain connects TRBV6-5 to TRBJ2-7. The CDR3 spans 12 amino acids, including both terminal residues. The germline CDR1 and CDR2 sequences are MNHEY and SVGAGI. CDR3 region: CACSAGSYELYY.

About this clonotype: Sequence at one end of the junction differs from germline and may be a read error. The gene calls are TRBV6-6 and TRBJ2-3, with D hard to call. Germline V gives CDR1 MNHNY, CDR2 SVGAGI (reference sequence). This CDR3 spans 16 amino acids. The CDR3 nucleotides read TGTGCCAACAGTCCCATCGCGAGTGGAGTAACAGATACGCAGTATTTT. It yields the protein CANSPIASGVTDTQYF.